The rows below give T cell receptor beta chains drawn from one sample of a study of Graves' ophthalmopathy and Graves' hyperthyroidism. Via MiXCR, TCRdb re-called the multiplex PCR reads, giving one row per CDR3 protein. The table shows around 660,000 distinct CDR3 sequences, with roughly 41% occurring only once. Sequences were obtained from peripheral blood. All receptors come from an adult man with Graves' ophthalmopathy. The CDR3 runs from the conserved cysteine through the conserved F or W.

J gene	V gene	CDR3 length	CDR3 protein
.	TRBV7-9	15	CASSTRLAGYNEQFF
TRBJ2-2	TRBV5-1	14	CASSLYQNTGELFF
TRBJ2-7	TRBV7-2	14	CASSWTGGSDEQYF
TRBJ1-1	TRBV19	12	CASLGQKGEAFF
TRBJ2-7	TRBV27	14	CASSPTIVSYEQYF
TRBJ2-2	TRBV2	14	CASSESVNTGELFF
TRBJ2-6	TRBV7-6	18	CASSLERISSSGANVLTF
TRBJ1-2	TRBV25-1	14	CASSQDPEGSGYTF
TRBJ1-5	TRBV2	14	CASRRDIGNQPQHF
TRBJ1-2	TRBV7-8	17	CASSQDSAWGDLGGYTF
TRBJ2-5	TRBV4-1	15	CASSQDIQGQETQYF
TRBJ1-6	TRBV10-3	14	CAIRQTGGNSPLHF
TRBJ2-7	TRBV12-3/TRBV12-4	18	CASTLGGTSGIPSYEQYF
TRBJ1-2	TRBV20-1	15	CSARQARQGPYGYTF
TRBJ1-2	TRBV7-9	14	CASRPMDGPYGYTF
TRBJ2-5	TRBV5-6	14	CASSLRWREETQYF
TRBJ2-2	TRBV7-3	19	CASSLSPSGGRGVTGELFF
TRBJ1-1	TRBV29-1	12	CSQDSRNTEAFF
TRBJ2-7	TRBV5-1	18	CASSLRPPFGQEHYEQYF
TRBJ2-7	TRBV2	12	CAGSESGRGGHF
TRBJ2-7	TRBV4-1	16	CASSQDGSRPQYEQYF
TRBJ1-1	TRBV6-2/TRBV6-3	11	CASRLSTEAFF
TRBJ1-1	TRBV7-2	12	CASTRGTNEAFF
TRBJ1-5	TRBV20-1	14	CSRTVRMFNQPQHF
TRBJ2-3	TRBV10-3	13	CAIGVSVTDTQYF
TRBJ1-2	TRBV4-3	15	CASSQDAARDYGYTF
TRBJ2-7	TRBV19	16	CASSKPGQGDSYEQYF
TRBJ2-7	TRBV7-8	13	CASSLLLGYEQYF
TRBJ2-5	TRBV4-2	16	CASSQEGRGRVQAQYF
TRBJ2-7	TRBV7-8	14	CASSSSQGSYEQYF
TRBJ2-5	TRBV6-5	15	CASSYSPMAWETQYF
TRBJ2-2	TRBV29-1	12	CSGGADTGELFF
TRBJ1-1	TRBV29-1	12	CSVGQGGTEAFF
TRBJ2-5	TRBV6-5	13	CASSYSKGETQYF
TRBJ1-3	TRBV15	14	CATSSWGDGNAIYF
TRBJ1-5	TRBV24-1	15	CATSDLLRRAGSQHF
TRBJ1-6	TRBV5-4	15	CASSLGRPNNSPLHF
TRBJ1-3	TRBV10-3	14	CAIRTTGTRNTIYF
TRBJ1-3	TRBV25-1	14	CASLDSNFGNTIYF
TRBJ1-4	TRBV14	12	CASSQGMGKLFF
TRBJ1-5	TRBV4-2	13	CASSLEENQPQHF
TRBJ2-5	TRBV7-2	12	CASSLVRGIQYF
TRBJ1-1	TRBV5-1	14	CASSLEGRGTEAFF
TRBJ1-6	TRBV2	14	CGSSAQGLNSPLHF